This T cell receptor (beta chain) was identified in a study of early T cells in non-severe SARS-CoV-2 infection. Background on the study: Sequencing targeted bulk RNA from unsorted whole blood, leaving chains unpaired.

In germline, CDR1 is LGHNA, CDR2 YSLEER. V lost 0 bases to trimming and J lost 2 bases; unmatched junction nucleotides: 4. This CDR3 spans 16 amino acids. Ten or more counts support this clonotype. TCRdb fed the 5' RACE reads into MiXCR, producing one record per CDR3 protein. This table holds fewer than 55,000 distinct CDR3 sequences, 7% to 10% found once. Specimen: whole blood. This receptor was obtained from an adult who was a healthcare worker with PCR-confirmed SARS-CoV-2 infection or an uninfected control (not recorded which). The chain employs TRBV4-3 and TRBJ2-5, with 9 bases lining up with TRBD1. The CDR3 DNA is TGCGCCAGCAGCCAAGATCCGGGACAGGGTCAAGAGACCCAGTACTTC. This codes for CASSQDPGQGQETQYF.